Listed below are T cell receptor beta chains from one sample, sequenced in a study of T-cell memory formation after mild COVID-19. TCRdb re-called the 5' RACE reads through MiXCR, storing one row per CDR3 protein. This repertoire shows 210,000 or so distinct CDR3 sequences, about 17% found once; its top ten account for roughly 2.3%. The sequenced material came from PBMCs or a T cell subset sorted from them (not recorded which). All receptors derive from an adult woman who had mild COVID-19 (a few samples of this study predate the infection). Cell type and time point are not known. Both conserved end residues are trimmed from each CDR3.

J,V,CDR3
TRBJ2-3,TRBV5-1,ASSLGSLTDTQY
TRBJ2-1,TRBV7-2,ASSSRPQRRAGGVEQF
TRBJ1-1,TRBV7-2,ASSLARENTEAF
TRBJ1-2,TRBV5-6,ASRGRGAGYGYT
TRBJ1-1,TRBV7-3,ASSVDRGHTEAF
TRBJ2-4,TRBV24-1,ATSGHLSIQY
TRBJ2-7,TRBV5-4,ASSLDRGDKQY
TRBJ2-7,TRBV6-2/TRBV6-3,ASSYPHGVPLWEQY
TRBJ1-2,TRBV3-1,ASSQSGGQGNYGYT
TRBJ1-3,TRBV20-1,SAQTGTSGNTIY
TRBJ2-5,TRBV3-1,ASSLRLAGGQETQY
TRBJ2-5,TRBV24-1,ATSDSGGSETQY
TRBJ1-3,TRBV6-4,AGEGRNSGNTIY
TRBJ2-7,TRBV7-2,ASSLGLGGSYEQY
TRBJ2-1,TRBV7-9,ASSQYRGRYNEQF
TRBJ2-7,TRBV13,ASSPRIASYEQY
TRBJ1-5,TRBV6-1,ASSEAPRGPQH
TRBJ1-1,TRBV12-3/TRBV12-4,ASSSVYTEAF
TRBJ1-2,TRBV10-3,AISGPGVGYGYT
TRBJ1-1,TRBV29-1,SVVIGYRTEAF